What follows are 11 T cell receptor beta chains derived from one specimen sequenced in a study of cytomegalovirus exposure and HLA in healthy donors. The PCR ran on 60 Vbeta and 13 Jbeta primers. Using immunoSEQ multiplex PCR, the repertoire was profiled, and TCRdb retains in-frame clones only, with some absent. The sample gives roughly 160,000 clones, more than 80% of which show up once; 7% is in the top ten. Sequenced sample: PBMCs. These receptors came from a woman aged 30 to 39 in good health and CMV-seropositive.

This chain links TRBV5-1 with TRBJ1-2, with D hard to call. Between the trimmed V and J ends, which lost 4 bases and 3 bases, there was a span of 13 bases. CDR3 length equals 14 residues. CDR1 is SGHRS and CDR2 is YFSETQ in the germline V gene. The CDR3 nucleotides are TGCGCCAGCAGCCCAAAGGCGGTAGACTATGGCTACACCTTC. Amino acid sequence: CASSPKAVDYGYTF.

The V gene is TRBV5-4, the J gene TRBJ1-2; 8 bases line up with TRBD1. After removal of 0 bases from V and 8 bases from J, the junction contained 12 bases not matched to a gene. CDR1 and CDR2 (germline): SGHNT, YYREEE (reference sequence). The CDR3 totals 16 residues. For the CDR3, the DNA is TGTGCCAGCAGCTTGGCCAGGAGACAGGGGAAAAGCGGCTACACCTTC. This translates into CASSLARRQGKSGYTF.

The chain recombines TRBV5-1 with TRBJ1-4; no firm D call. The CDR3 length is 13 residues. V lost 6 bases and J 5 bases, leaving 11 bases between the germline ends. CDR1 and CDR2 (germline): SGHRS, YFSETQ. CDR3 in DNA: TGCGCCAGCACACCGGCGGGGAATGAAAAACTGTTTTTT. Translation gives CASTPAGNEKLFF.

V usage is TRBV15 and J usage is TRBJ1-2; 8 positions match TRBD1. In germline, CDR1 is LNHNV, CDR2 YYDKDF (reference sequence). The CDR3 is 19 residues long. Trimming removed 4 bases from V and 2 bases from J; junction bases left unmatched: 18. The CDR3 sequence: CATSTEYRTGSLRNYGYTF. CDR3 nucleotides: TGTGCCACCAGCACTGAGTACAGGACAGGGAGTTTAAGAAACTATGGCTACACCTTC.

There are a few counts of this clone. This chain uses TRBV9 with TRBJ1-6; TRBD1 aligns across 9 bases. CDR1 SGDLS and CDR2 YYNGEE come from the germline V gene. The CDR3 loop spans 15 amino acids. V trimming: 3 bases; J trimming: 8 bases; junction bases outside the gene matches: 6. CDR3 DNA: TGTGCCAGCAGCGCTGGACAGGGGACGTATTCACCCCTCCACTTT. Residues: CASSAGQGTYSPLHF.

The rearrangement links TRBV20-1 to TRBJ1-2; weak D call: TRBD1 (6 bases). The CDR3 is made up of 11 amino acids. From germline, CDR1 is DFQATT and CDR2 SNEGSKA (reference sequence). The V end was cut by 5 bases, the J end by 5 bases, with 9 bases between. CDR3 nucleotides: TGCAGTGCTGGGGGCTTGTATGGCTACACCTTC. Translated, it gives CSAGGLYGYTF.

V and J are TRBV30 and TRBJ2-7; the match to TRBD1 covers 10 bases. Losses at the gene ends were 2 bases for V and 7 bases for J; bases not matched to a gene: 17. The germline gives CDR1 GTSNPN, CDR2 SVGIG (reference sequence). This CDR3 spans 17 amino acids. CDR3 nucleotides: TGTGCCTGGAGTCCAACGGGAGTACTGACAGGGGGCAGGGAGCAGTACTTC. Translation gives CAWSPTGVLTGGREQYF.

The CDR3 sequence is CASTSGRGSYNEQFF. In DNA, the CDR3 is TGTGCCAGCACCTCGGGCAGGGGATCCTACAATGAGCAGTTCTTC. This chain joins TRBV7-2 and TRBJ2-1; maybe TRBD1 (6 bases). The V and J ends lost 7 bases and 1 base respectively, with 14 bases between them. Germline CDR1 and CDR2: SGHTA and FQGNSA. The CDR3 is 15 residues long.

Only a few counts were recorded for this clone. The chain is built from TRBV6-5 and TRBJ1-1, with D tentatively TRBD1 (5 bases). The CDR3 contains 14 residues. Germline lookup yields CDR1 MNHEY and CDR2 SVGAGI. V was pared by 0 bases and J by 5 bases, with 10 bases between. Here the CDR3 reads CASSYSNGGTEAFF. The DNA of the CDR3 is TGTGCCAGCAGTTACTCGAACGGGGGGACTGAAGCTTTCTTT.

The V and J genes are TRBV7-2 and TRBJ1-2, with D possibly matching TRBD1 (5 bases). The germline CDR1 and CDR2 sequences are SGHTA and FQGNSA. V was shortened by 1 base and J by 4 bases, with 10 bases between the two germline ends. The CDR3 totals 14 residues. The CDR3 region is CASSLEGQSYGYTF. In nucleotides, the CDR3 is TGTGCCAGCAGCTTAGAAGGACAATCCTATGGCTACACCTTC.

The chain has TRBV30 and TRBJ1-1, with TRBD1 identical over 8 bases. CDR1 GTSNPN and CDR2 SVGIG come from the germline V gene (reference sequence). CDR3 size: 14 residues. J was trimmed by 4 bases and V by 3 bases; bases with no gene match: 7. The CDR3 reads CAWSPRTGPTEAFF. CDR3 nucleotides: TGTGCCTGGAGCCCTCGGACAGGGCCCACTGAAGCTTTCTTT.